This T cell receptor beta chain is from a study of identical twins. Study-wide findings and caveats: Abundant beta clonotypes from cord blood had fewer insertions, unlike memory repertoires, which showed none. Out-of-frame alpha sequences common to twins exhibited an excess of low generation probability.

With 6 bases removed from V and 2 bases from J, the gap between germline ends came to 22 bases. The CDR3 spans 16 residues. Germline values: CDR1 DFQATT, CDR2 SNEGSKA (reference sequence). TCRdb passed the 5' RACE reads through MiXCR, listing each CDR3 protein once. The sample records nearly 900,000 distinct CDR3 sequences, 9% to 15% being singletons. The table lists this clonotype with a few counts. The target antigen is unknown. The same sample was also studied in work on yellow fever vaccine responses in identical twins.

This chain joins TRBV20-1 and TRBJ2-5; D may be TRBD1 (6 bases). The receptor was isolated from a woman under 30 in good health. The sample taken for sequencing was PBMCs. Here the CDR3 reads CSAQHWQQGEQETQYF. DNA for the CDR3: TGCAGTGCCCAGCATTGGCAACAGGGAGAGCAAGAGACCCAGTACTTC.